What follows are 17 T cell receptor beta chains derived from one specimen sequenced in a study of blood T cell repertoires in COVID-19. Method: immunoSEQ multiplex PCR; TCRdb's copy keeps in-frame clones and lacks some. The data show about 490,000 clones, with 70% to 90% seen just once and approximately 2.9% held by the top ten. Sequenced input: peripheral blood. These receptors were collected from a human donor in a cohort sampled during active COVID-19.

The chain joins TRBV28 to TRBJ1-1, with a possible D match to TRBD1 (6 bases). Germline V gene lookup returns CDR1 MDHEN and CDR2 SYDVKM. CDR3 length: 14 amino acids. V shed 3 bases and J shed 8 bases, with 16 bases lying between them. The chain's CDR3 is CASSFPQGGTEAFF. The CDR3 region has the DNA TGTGCCAGCAGTTTCCCCCAAGGGGGAACCGAAGCTTTCTTT.

The rearrangement uses TRBV6-6 and TRBJ1-1; D remains ambiguous. V lost 7 bases and J 0 bases, leaving 12 bases between the germline ends. Per the germline V gene, CDR1 is MNHNY and CDR2 is SVGAGI (reference sequence). The length of the CDR3 is 14 residues. CDR3 nucleotides: TGTGCCAGCATCTACGACACTTTGAACACTGAAGCTTTCTTT. Its protein is CASIYDTLNTEAFF.

This clone came up many times. The chain couples TRBV7-8 to TRBJ2-1, with TRBD2 matching over 12 bases. CDR1 and CDR2 (germline): SGHVS, FQNEAQ. V lost 5 bases and J lost 9; bases outside the gene matches: 8. The CDR3 length is 15 residues. The chain's CDR3 is CASSRGLAGGPEQFF. Written as DNA, the CDR3 is TGTGCCAGCAGCCGAGGGCTAGCGGGAGGGCCTGAGCAGTTCTTC. Looking up the rest from reference TRBV7-8 and TRBJ2-1 gives the full variable domain: GAGVSQSPRYKVAKRGQDVALRCDPISGHVSLFWYQQALGQGPEFLTYFQNEAQLDKSGLPSDRFFAERPEGSVSTLKIQRTQQEDSAVYLCASSRGLAGGPEQFFGPGTRLTVL.

The J gene is TRBJ1-2, the V gene TRBV11-1; D gene ambiguous. Per germline, CDR1 SGHAT and CDR2 FQDESV (reference sequence). The CDR3 consists of 12 residues. V dropped 1 base and J dropped 6 bases, with 6 bases sitting between them. In nucleotides, the CDR3 is TGTGCCAGCAGCTTAGGAGTGCATGGCTACACCTTC. Translated, it gives CASSLGVHGYTF.

The V and J genes are TRBV2 and TRBJ2-1, with a tentative D call TRBD2 (6 bases). V shed 6 bases and J shed 5 bases, with 17 bases lying between them. Germline lookup yields CDR1 SNHLY and CDR2 FYNNEI. The CDR3 has 15 residues. CDR3 loop: CASRARSGGDNEQFF. CDR3 coding DNA: TGTGCCAGCAGGGCTCGCTCCGGAGGGGACAATGAGCAGTTCTTC.

This clone has more than one count but fewer than ten. The chain couples TRBV5-6 to TRBJ2-3, with TRBD1 matching over 7 bases. The germline gives CDR1 SGHDT, CDR2 YYEEEE. This CDR3 is 14 amino acids long. J was trimmed by 0 bases and V by 4 bases; bases with no gene match: 2. Here the CDR3 DNA reads TGTGCCAGCAGCAGGGGACAGAGCACAGATACGCAGTATTTT. Translating gives CASSRGQSTDTQYF.

This chain connects TRBV19 to TRBJ2-5; a possible D gene is TRBD2 (5 bases). Germline CDR1 reads LNHDA; CDR2 reads SQIVND (reference sequence). The CDR3 runs to 15 residues. With 0 bases removed from V and 4 bases from J, the gap between germline ends came to 12 bases. CDR3 sequence (DNA): TGTGCCAGTAGTATAGATCCCCGCGGGCGAGAGACCCAGTACTTC. It codes for CASSIDPRGRETQYF.

The chain is built from TRBV19 and TRBJ1-6; 7 positions agree with TRBD1. With 2 bases clipped from V and 10 bases from J, the junction kept 5 bases outside the gene matches. The CDR3 is 14 amino acids. Germline CDR1 is LNHDA and CDR2 is SQIVND (reference sequence). CDR3 sequence: CASSIQGVESPLHF. Here the CDR3 DNA reads TGTGCCAGTAGTATACAGGGGGTAGAATCACCCCTCCACTTT. Combining the CDR3 with reference TRBV19 and TRBJ1-6 gives the whole variable domain DGGITQSPKYLFRKEGQNVTLSCEQNLNHDAMYWYRQDPGQGLRLIYYSQIVNDFQKGDIAEGYSVSREKKESFPLTVTSAQKNPTAFYLCASSIQGVESPLHFGNGTRLTVT.

The rearrangement joins TRBV7-9 to TRBJ2-3, with D possibly matching TRBD2 (6 bases). Trimming cost V 1 base and J 2 bases, with 10 bases left between them. Germline V gene sequence: CDR1 SEHNR, CDR2 FQNEAQ (reference sequence). CDR3 length equals 15 residues. The CDR3 loop is CASSLGTGATDTQYF. DNA for the CDR3: TGTGCCAGCAGCTTAGGAACGGGAGCCACAGATACGCAGTATTTT. Full variable domain (rest looked up from reference TRBV7-9 and TRBJ2-3): DTGVSQNPRHKITKRGQNVTFRCDPISEHNRLYWYRQTLGQGPEFLTYFQNEAQLEKSRLLSDRFSAERPKGSFSTLEIQRTEQGDSAMYLCASSLGTGATDTQYFGPGTRLTVL.

This chain connects TRBV11-2 to TRBJ2-5, with 11 bases lining up with TRBD1. CDR1 and CDR2 from the germline V gene are SGHAT and FQNNGV. This CDR3 has 14 residues. Trimming took 5 bases from V and 5 from J; bases not matched to a gene: 4. CDR3 DNA sequence: TGTGCCAGCAGCCTCCGGGACAGGGGGGAGACCCAGTACTTC. The encoded protein is CASSLRDRGETQYF.

The gene calls are TRBV2 and TRBJ2-1; D is unresolved. The V gene lost 7 bases and the J gene lost 7 bases, with 8 bases spanning the gap. Germline lookup yields CDR1 SNHLY and CDR2 FYNNEI. The CDR3 spans 11 residues. The CDR3 is CASTAINEQFF. The CDR3 bases are TGTGCCAGCACCGCTATAAATGAGCAGTTCTTC.

The V and J genes are TRBV30 and TRBJ2-2; maybe TRBD1 (7 bases). This CDR3 region has 14 residues. Trimming took 4 bases from V and 8 from J, leaving 17 bases between them. Per germline, CDR1 GTSNPN and CDR2 SVGIG (reference sequence). CDR3 protein: CAWNFRGTPGELFF. The CDR3 nucleotides read TGTGCCTGGAATTTCAGGGGGACTCCGGGGGAGCTGTTTTTT.

The chain combines TRBV9 with TRBJ2-2; D is undetermined. The V end was cut by 0 bases, the J end by 6 bases, with 15 bases between. This CDR3 comprises 16 residues. From germline, CDR1 is SGDLS and CDR2 YYNGEE. The CDR3 region has the DNA TGTGCCAGCAGCGTAGGGTTCGAGTTGAATGCCGGGGAGCTGTTTTTT. It translates to CASSVGFELNAGELFF.

The chain links TRBV18 to TRBJ1-4, with 7 bases matching TRBD1. The V gene end was trimmed by 2 bases and the J gene end by 6 bases; junction bases not matched to a gene: 9. Germline values: CDR1 KGHSH, CDR2 LQKENI. The CDR3 has 16 residues. The CDR3 spells CASSPLIETGHEKLFF. The CDR3 coding sequence is TGTGCCAGCTCACCATTGATCGAGACAGGGCATGAAAAACTGTTTTTT. Combining the CDR3 with reference TRBV18 and TRBJ1-4 gives the whole variable domain NAGVMQNPRHLVRRRGQEARLRCSPMKGHSHVYWYRQLPEEGLKFMVYLQKENIIDESGMPKERFSAEFPKEGPSILRIQQVVRGDSAAYFCASSPLIETGHEKLFFGSGTQLSVL.

This chain links TRBV2 with TRBJ2-4; 8 bases map to TRBD2. V trimming: 7 bases; J trimming: 0 bases; junction bases outside the gene matches: 5. Germline V gene sequence: CDR1 SNHLY, CDR2 FYNNEI. The CDR3 contains 15 residues. The CDR3 DNA reads as TGTGCCAGCAAACTAGCGGACATAGCCAAAAACATTCAGTACTTC. It yields the protein CASKLADIAKNIQYF. Using reference TRBV2 and TRBJ2-4 for the parts outside the CDR3, the full variable domain is EPEVTQTPSHQVTQMGQEVILRCVPISNHLYFYWYRQILGQKVEFLVSFYNNEISEKSEIFDDQFSVERPDGSNFTLKIRSTKLEDSAMYFCASKLADIAKNIQYFGAGTRLSVL.

This chain joins TRBV30 and TRBJ1-3; TRBD1 might be the D (6 bases). The CDR3 spans 14 residues. V lost 2 bases to trimming and J lost 4 bases, with 12 bases between them. Germline assignment: CDR1 GTSNPN and CDR2 SVGIG (reference sequence). The CDR3 here is CAWSPVRGGNTIYF. CDR3 DNA sequence: TGTGCCTGGAGTCCGGTCAGGGGAGGAAACACCATATATTTT. The full variable domain, completed using reference TRBV30 and TRBJ1-3, is SQTIHQWPATLVQPVGSPLSLECTVEGTSNPNLYWYRQAAGRGLQLLFYSVGIGQISSEVPQNLSASRPQDRQFILSSKKLLLSDSGFYLCAWSPVRGGNTIYFGEGSWLTVV.

The chain recombines TRBV30 with TRBJ1-2; D perhaps matches TRBD1 (5 bases). Germline V gene sequence: CDR1 GTSNPN, CDR2 SVGIG (reference sequence). The V gene lost 3 bases and the J gene lost 8 bases, with 16 bases spanning the gap. This CDR3 comprises 13 residues. The CDR3 bases are TGTGCCTGGAGCGAGGGACGGGAGATCGGCTACACCTTC. Protein product: CAWSEGREIGYTF.